Following are 13 T cell receptor beta chains from one sample sequenced in a study of blood T cell repertoires in COVID-19. Generated by immunoSEQ multiplex PCR, the TCRdb table keeps only in-frame clones and is missing some. The sample includes a few hundred thousand clones, more than 70% of them seen just once. The source material was peripheral blood. The source is a woman aged 40 to 50 who had recovered from COVID-19.

This clone was counted once. V usage is TRBV27 and J usage is TRBJ1-1, with D possibly being TRBD1 (6 bases). Germline CDR1 MNHEY, CDR2 SMNVEV (reference sequence). V lost 7 bases and J 4 bases, leaving 16 bases between the germline ends. The CDR3 covers 14 residues. CDR3 protein: CASNQQGRGTEAFF. In DNA, the CDR3 is TGTGCCAGCAACCAACAGGGTAGGGGCACTGAAGCTTTCTTT.

This clone has a single count. The germline gene is not matched at one end of the junction; a read error may be the cause. The V and J genes are TRBV15 and TRBJ1-2; tentatively, D is TRBD1 (6 bases). The CDR3 covers 18 residues. The germline CDR1 and CDR2 sequences are LNHNV and YYDKDF (reference sequence). The CDR3 region has the DNA TGTGCCACCGGCAGAGATGGGGGCCCAGACAGGTGGTCCTATGGCTACACCTTC. It codes for CATGRDGGPDRWSYGYTF.

The CDR3 DNA follows: TGTGCCTGGACAGCGGGCAATTCACCCCTCCACTTT. It codes for CAWTAGNSPLHF. The chain joins TRBV30 to TRBJ1-6; D unresolved. The V gene's germline CDR1 is GTSNPN and CDR2 SVGIG (reference sequence). V was trimmed by 4 bases and J by 7 bases, leaving 8 bases between them. The CDR3 has 12 amino acids.

The V gene is TRBV5-6, the J gene TRBJ2-2; TRBD2 agrees at 11 bases. This CDR3 is 17 amino acids long. V dropped 0 bases and J dropped 5; count of bases not matched to a gene: 6. Germline loops: CDR1 SGHDT, CDR2 YYEEEE. CDR3 bases: TGTGCCAGCAGCTTGGAGGCTAGCGGGAGGAGAACCGGGGAGCTGTTTTTT. It specifies CASSLEASGRRTGELFF.

This clone is a singleton in its sample. At one end, the junction sequence differs from germline, possibly due to a read error. The V gene is TRBV5-1, the J gene TRBJ2-5, with 7 bases identical to TRBD2. This CDR3 comprises 13 residues. Germline V gene sequence: CDR1 SGHRS, CDR2 YFSETQ. The CDR3 DNA reads as TGCGCCAGCAGTTTGGCGGGAGTGCGGACCCAGTACTTC. It is translated as CASSLAGVRTQYF.

The chain joins TRBV2 to TRBJ1-1; D is ambiguous. V lost 7 bases and J lost 6, with 9 bases in between. From germline, CDR1 is SNHLY and CDR2 FYNNEI. The CDR3 covers 11 residues. The CDR3: CASTSGSEAFF. The CDR3 DNA follows: TGTGCCAGCACCTCCGGGTCTGAAGCTTTCTTT.

The gene calls are TRBV29-1 and TRBJ1-1, with D hard to call. Germline lookup yields CDR1 SQVTM and CDR2 ANQGSEA. The ends were cut back, 4 bases at V and 0 bases at J, with 9 bases in the middle. The CDR3 totals 13 residues. The CDR3 nucleotides are TGCAGCGTTGGCCAACTCCTGAACACTGAAGCTTTCTTT. The encoded protein is CSVGQLLNTEAFF.

The chain employs TRBV30 and TRBJ1-1; D not certain. V was clipped by 2 bases and J by 6 bases, with 10 bases between them. The CDR3 extends over 12 amino acids. The germline CDR1 and CDR2 sequences are GTSNPN and SVGIG (reference sequence). The CDR3 sequence: CAWSRIAAEAFF. As DNA, the CDR3 is TGTGCCTGGAGTCGGATCGCGGCTGAAGCTTTCTTT.

The chain is built from TRBV19 and TRBJ1-1; D is undetermined. The V end was cut by 8 bases, the J end by 4 bases, with 8 bases between. CDR1 LNHDA and CDR2 SQIVND come from the germline V gene (reference sequence). The CDR3 covers 11 residues. The CDR3: CASQTPTEAFF. CDR3 nucleotide sequence: TGTGCCAGTCAGACACCCACTGAAGCTTTCTTT.

This rearrangement joins TRBV19 to TRBJ2-1; the match to TRBD2 covers 10 bases. CDR1 LNHDA and CDR2 SQIVND come from the germline V gene (reference sequence). The CDR3 contains 15 residues. Trimming removed 6 bases from V and 8 bases from J; junction bases left unmatched: 10. The CDR3 sequence is CASSWGSGGSDEQFF. The CDR3 DNA is TGTGCCAGTAGCTGGGGTAGCGGGGGGTCGGATGAGCAGTTCTTC.

The chain links TRBV30 to TRBJ1-4; 12 positions match TRBD1. The CDR3 runs 16 residues. V lost 2 bases to trimming and J lost 13 bases; unmatched junction nucleotides: 14. The germline V gene encodes CDR1 GTSNPN and CDR2 SVGIG (reference sequence). As DNA, the CDR3 is TGTGCCTGGAGTAACGGGGGACAGGGGGCGCGACGGGGACTGTTTTTT. Translation gives CAWSNGGQGARRGLFF.

V usage is TRBV27 and J usage is TRBJ2-1, with TRBD2 identical over 13 bases. The CDR3 is 18 residues long. The V gene end was trimmed by 10 bases and the J gene end by 5 bases; junction bases not matched to a gene: 17. Germline V gene data show CDR1 as MNHEY and CDR2 as SMNVEV (reference sequence). Here the CDR3 DNA reads TGTGCCACCCGAGACAGGGCGGGGACTAGCGGGACTAACAATGAGCAGTTCTTC. Amino acid sequence: CATRDRAGTSGTNNEQFF.

This clone was found a few times. The chain carries TRBV30 and TRBJ1-2, with D possibly TRBD1 on 5 matching bases. The V end was cut by 7 bases, the J end by 1 base, with 10 bases between. Germline loops: CDR1 GTSNPN, CDR2 SVGIG (reference sequence). This CDR3 has 12 residues. CDR3 residues: CAFFDSNYGYTF. The CDR3 DNA reads TGTGCCTTCTTCGACAGTAACTATGGCTACACCTTC.